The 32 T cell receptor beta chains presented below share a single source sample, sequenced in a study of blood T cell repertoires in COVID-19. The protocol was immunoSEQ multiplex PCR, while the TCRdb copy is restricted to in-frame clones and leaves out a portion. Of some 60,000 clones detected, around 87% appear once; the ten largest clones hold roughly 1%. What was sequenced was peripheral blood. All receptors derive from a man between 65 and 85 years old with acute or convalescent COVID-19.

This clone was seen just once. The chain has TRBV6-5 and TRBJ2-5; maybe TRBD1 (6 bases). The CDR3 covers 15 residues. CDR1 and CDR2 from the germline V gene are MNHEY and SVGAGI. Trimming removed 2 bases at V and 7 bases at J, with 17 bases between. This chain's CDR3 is CASSYTQGGVGTQYF. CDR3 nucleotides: TGTGCCAGCAGTTACACACAGGGCGGAGTGGGGACCCAGTACTTC.

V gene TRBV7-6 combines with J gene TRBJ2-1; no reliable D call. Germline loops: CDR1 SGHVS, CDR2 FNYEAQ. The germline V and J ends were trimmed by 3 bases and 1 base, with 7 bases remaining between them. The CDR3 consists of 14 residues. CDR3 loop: CASSFSSSYNEQFF. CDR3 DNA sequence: TGTGCCAGCAGCTTTTCGAGTTCCTACAATGAGCAGTTCTTC.

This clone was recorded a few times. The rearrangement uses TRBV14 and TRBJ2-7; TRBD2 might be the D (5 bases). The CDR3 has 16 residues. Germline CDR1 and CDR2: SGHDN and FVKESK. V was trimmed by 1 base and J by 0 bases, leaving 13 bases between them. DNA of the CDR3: TGTGCCAGCAGCCAAGGGGAGCCCGGCAGCTCCTACGAGCAGTACTTC. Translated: CASSQGEPGSSYEQYF. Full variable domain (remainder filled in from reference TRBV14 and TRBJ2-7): EAGVTQFPSHSVIEKGQTVTLRCDPISGHDNLYWYRRVMGKEIKFLLHFVKESKQDESGMPNNRFLAERTGGTYSTLKVQPAELEDSGVYFCASSQGEPGSSYEQYFGPGTRLTVT.

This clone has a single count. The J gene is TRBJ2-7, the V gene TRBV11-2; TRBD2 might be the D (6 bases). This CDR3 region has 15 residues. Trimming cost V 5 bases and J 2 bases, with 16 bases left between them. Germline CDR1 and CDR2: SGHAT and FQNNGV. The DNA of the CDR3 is TGTGCCAGCAGCCACACGGGACTCCCGACCTACGAGCAGTACTTC. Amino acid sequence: CASSHTGLPTYEQYF.

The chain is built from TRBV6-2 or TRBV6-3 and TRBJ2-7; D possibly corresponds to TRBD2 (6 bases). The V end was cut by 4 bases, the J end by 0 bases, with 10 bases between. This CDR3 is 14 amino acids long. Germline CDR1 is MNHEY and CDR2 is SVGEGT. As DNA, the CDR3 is TGTGCCAGCAGTTTGACTAGACCCTCCTACGAGCAGTACTTC. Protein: CASSLTRPSYEQYF.

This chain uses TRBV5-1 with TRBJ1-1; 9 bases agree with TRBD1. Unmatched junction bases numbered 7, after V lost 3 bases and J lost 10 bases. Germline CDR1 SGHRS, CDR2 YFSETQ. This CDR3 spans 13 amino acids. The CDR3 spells CASSWGQGVGAFF. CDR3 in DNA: TGCGCCAGCAGCTGGGGACAGGGAGTGGGAGCTTTCTTT.

The CDR3 DNA reads TGTGCCAGCAGCCAAAACTTGAACGAGCAGTACTTC. Encoded protein: CASSQNLNEQYF. The gene calls are TRBV3-1 (or the pseudogene TRBV3-2) and TRBJ2-7; D ambiguous. Germline V gene sequence: CDR1 LGHDT, CDR2 YNNKEL (reference sequence). Between the trimmed V and J ends, which lost 2 bases and 5 bases, there was a span of 7 bases. This CDR3 is 12 amino acids long.

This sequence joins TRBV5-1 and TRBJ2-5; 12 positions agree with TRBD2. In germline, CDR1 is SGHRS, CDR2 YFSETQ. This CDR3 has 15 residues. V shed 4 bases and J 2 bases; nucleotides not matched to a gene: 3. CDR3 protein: CASSPTSGGQETQYF. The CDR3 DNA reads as TGCGCCAGCAGCCCGACTAGCGGGGGACAAGAGACCCAGTACTTC.

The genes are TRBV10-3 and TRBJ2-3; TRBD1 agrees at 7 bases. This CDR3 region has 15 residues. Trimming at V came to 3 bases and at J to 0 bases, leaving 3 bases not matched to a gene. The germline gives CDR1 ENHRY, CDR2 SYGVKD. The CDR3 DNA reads TGTGCCATCAGTGAAGGGGGCAGTAGCACAGATACGCAGTATTTT. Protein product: CAISEGGSSTDTQYF.

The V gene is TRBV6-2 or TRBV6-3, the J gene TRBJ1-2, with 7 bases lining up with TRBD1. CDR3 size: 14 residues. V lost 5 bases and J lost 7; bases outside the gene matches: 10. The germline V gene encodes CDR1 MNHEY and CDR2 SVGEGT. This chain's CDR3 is CASSRNRGDSGYTF. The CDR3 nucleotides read TGTGCCAGCAGTCGAAACAGGGGAGACTCTGGCTACACCTTC.

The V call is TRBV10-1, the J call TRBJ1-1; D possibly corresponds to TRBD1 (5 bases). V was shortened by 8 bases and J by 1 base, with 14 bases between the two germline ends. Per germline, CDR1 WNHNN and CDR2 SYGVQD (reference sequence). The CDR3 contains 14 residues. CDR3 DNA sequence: TGCGCCAGCCGCCCGGGGGTAACGAACACTGAAGCTTTCTTT. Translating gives CASRPGVTNTEAFF.

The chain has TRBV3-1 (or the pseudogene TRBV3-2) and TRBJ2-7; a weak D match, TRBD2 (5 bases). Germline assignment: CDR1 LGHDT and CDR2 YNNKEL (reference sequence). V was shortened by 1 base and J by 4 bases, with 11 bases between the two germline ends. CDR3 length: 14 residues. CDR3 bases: TGTGCCAGCAGCCAAGCTCCTAGCATGTACGAGCAGTACTTC. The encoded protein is CASSQAPSMYEQYF.

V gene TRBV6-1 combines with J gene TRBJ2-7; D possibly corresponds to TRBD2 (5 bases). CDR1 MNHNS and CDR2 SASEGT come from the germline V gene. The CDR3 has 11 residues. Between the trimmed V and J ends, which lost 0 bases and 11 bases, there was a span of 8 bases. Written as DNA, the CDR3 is TGTGCCAGCAGTGAAGCCACTAGAGAGTACTTC. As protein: CASSEATREYF.

The CDR3 sequence is CASKGLTTNEKLFF. The DNA of the CDR3 is TGTGCCAGTAAGGGGTTGACAACTAATGAAAAACTGTTTTTT. The chain links TRBV19 to TRBJ1-4; possibly TRBD1 for D (5 bases). The V gene lost 7 bases and the J gene lost 0 bases, with 9 bases spanning the gap. Germline CDR1 is LNHDA and CDR2 is SQIVND (reference sequence). This CDR3 has 14 amino acids.

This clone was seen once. The chain's CDR3 is CASSADRGLSGYTF. The CDR3 region has the DNA TGTGCCAGCAGTGCGGACAGGGGACTCTCTGGCTACACCTTC. V usage is TRBV25-1 and J usage is TRBJ1-2, with 9 positions matching TRBD1. CDR1 is MGHDK and CDR2 is SYGVNS in the germline V gene. Trimming cost V 4 bases and J 7 bases; bases outside gene matches: 7. This CDR3 contains 14 residues.

CDR3 region: CASGGINQPQHF. CDR3 in DNA: TGTGCCAGCGGGGGGATAAATCAGCCCCAGCATTTT. This chain connects TRBV6-5 to TRBJ1-5; tentative D call: TRBD1 (5 bases). The CDR3 has 12 amino acids. Trimming took 8 bases from V and 4 from J, leaving 9 bases between them. Germline CDR1 is MNHEY and CDR2 is SVGAGI.

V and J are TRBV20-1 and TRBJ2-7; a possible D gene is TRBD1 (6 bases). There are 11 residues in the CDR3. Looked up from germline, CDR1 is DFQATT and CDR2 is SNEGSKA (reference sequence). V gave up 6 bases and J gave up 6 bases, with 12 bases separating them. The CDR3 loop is CSADSGAEQYF. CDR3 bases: TGCAGTGCGGATTCAGGGGCCGAGCAGTACTTC.

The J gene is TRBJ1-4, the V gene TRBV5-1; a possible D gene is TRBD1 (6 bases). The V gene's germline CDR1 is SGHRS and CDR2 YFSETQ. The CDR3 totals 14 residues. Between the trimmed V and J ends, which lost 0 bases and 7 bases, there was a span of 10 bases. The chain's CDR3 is CASSLGTEGEKLFF. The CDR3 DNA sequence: TGCGCCAGCAGCTTGGGGACAGAGGGTGAAAAACTGTTTTTT.

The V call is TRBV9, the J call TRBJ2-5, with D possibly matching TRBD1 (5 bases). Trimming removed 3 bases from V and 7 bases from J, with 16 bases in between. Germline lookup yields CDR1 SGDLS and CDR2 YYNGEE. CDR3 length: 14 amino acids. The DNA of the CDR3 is TGTGCCAGCAGCGCGCGTCTGGGGCAGGTGACCCAGTACTTC. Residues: CASSARLGQVTQYF.

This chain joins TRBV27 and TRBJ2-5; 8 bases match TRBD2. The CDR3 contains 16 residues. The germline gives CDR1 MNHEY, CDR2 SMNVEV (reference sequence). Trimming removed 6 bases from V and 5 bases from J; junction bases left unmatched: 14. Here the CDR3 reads CASREVVGLGGETQYF. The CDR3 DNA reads TGTGCCAGCAGGGAAGTAGTGGGACTAGGGGGGGAGACCCAGTACTTC.

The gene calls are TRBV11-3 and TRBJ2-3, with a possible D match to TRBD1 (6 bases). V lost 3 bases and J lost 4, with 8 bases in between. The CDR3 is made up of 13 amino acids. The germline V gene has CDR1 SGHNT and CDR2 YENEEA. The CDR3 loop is CASSFGTPDTQYF. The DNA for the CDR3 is TGTGCCAGCAGCTTCGGGACACCAGATACGCAGTATTTT.

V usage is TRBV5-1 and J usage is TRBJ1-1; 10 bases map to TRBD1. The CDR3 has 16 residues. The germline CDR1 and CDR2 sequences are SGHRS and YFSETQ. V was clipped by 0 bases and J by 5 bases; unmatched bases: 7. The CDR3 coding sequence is TGCGCCAGCAGCTTGGAGACAGGGGGCAAGGGAACTGAAGCTTTCTTT. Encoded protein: CASSLETGGKGTEAFF. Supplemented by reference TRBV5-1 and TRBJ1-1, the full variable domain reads KAGVTQTPRYLIKTRGQQVTLSCSPISGHRSVSWYQQTPGQGLQFLFEYFSETQRNKGNFPGRFSGRQFSNSRSEMNVSTLELGDSALYLCASSLETGGKGTEAFFGQGTRLTVV.

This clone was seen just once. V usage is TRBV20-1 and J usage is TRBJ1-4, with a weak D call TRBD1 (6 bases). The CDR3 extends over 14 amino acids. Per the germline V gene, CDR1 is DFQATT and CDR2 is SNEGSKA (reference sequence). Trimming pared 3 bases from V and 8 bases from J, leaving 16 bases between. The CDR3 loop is CSASQGRVGEKLFF. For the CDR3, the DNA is TGCAGTGCTAGTCAGGGGCGCGTGGGGGAAAAACTGTTTTTT.

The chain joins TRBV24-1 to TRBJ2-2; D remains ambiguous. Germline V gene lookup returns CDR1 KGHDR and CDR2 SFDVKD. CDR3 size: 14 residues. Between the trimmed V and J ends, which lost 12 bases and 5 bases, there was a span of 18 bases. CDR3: CASKPRSGTGELFF. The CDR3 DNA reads TGTGCCTCAAAACCGAGGTCTGGGACCGGGGAGCTGTTTTTT.

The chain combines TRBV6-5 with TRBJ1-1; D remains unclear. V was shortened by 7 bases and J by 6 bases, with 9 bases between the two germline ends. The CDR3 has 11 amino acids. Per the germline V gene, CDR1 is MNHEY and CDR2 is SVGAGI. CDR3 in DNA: TGTGCCAGCACTCTAAGTCCTGAAGCTTTCTTT. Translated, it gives CASTLSPEAFF.

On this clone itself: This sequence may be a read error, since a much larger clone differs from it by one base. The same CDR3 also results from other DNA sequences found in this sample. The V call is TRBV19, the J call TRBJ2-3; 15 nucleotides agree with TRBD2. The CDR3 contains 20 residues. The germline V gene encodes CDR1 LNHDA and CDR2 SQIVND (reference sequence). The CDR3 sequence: CASSSLGLLGLAGGTDTQYF. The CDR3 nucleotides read TGTGCCAGTAGTAGTCTGGGACTCCTGGGACTAGCGGGGGGAACAGATACGCAATATTTT.

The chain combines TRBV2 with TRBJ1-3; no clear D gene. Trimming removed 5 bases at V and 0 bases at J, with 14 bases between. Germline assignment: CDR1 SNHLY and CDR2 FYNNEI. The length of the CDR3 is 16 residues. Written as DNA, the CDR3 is TGTGCCAGCAGTTTTTCCTTCGTAGACTCTGGAAACACCATATATTTT. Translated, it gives CASSFSFVDSGNTIYF.

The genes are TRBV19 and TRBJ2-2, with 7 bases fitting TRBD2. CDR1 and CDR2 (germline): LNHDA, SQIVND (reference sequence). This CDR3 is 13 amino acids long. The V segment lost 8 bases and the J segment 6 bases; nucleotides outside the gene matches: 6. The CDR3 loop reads CASGRGVAGELFF. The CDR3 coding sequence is TGTGCCAGTGGCCGGGGGGTGGCCGGGGAGCTGTTTTTT.

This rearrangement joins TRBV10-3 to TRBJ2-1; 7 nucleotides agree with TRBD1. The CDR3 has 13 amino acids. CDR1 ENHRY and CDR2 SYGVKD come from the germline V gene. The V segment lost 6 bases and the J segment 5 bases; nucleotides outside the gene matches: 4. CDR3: CAISRQGNNEQFF. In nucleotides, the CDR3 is TGTGCCATCAGCAGACAGGGAAACAATGAGCAGTTCTTC.

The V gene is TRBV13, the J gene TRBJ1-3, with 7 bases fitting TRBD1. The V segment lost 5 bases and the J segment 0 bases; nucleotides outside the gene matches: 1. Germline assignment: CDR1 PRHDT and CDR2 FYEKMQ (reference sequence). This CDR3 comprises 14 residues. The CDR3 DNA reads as TGTGCCAGCAGCCAGGGGGACTCTGGAAACACCATATATTTT. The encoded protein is CASSQGDSGNTIYF. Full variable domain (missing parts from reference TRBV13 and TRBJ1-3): AAGVIQSPRHLIKEKRETATLKCYPIPRHDTVYWYQQGPGQDPQFLISFYEKMQSDKGSIPDRFSAQQFSDYHSELNMSSLELGDSALYFCASSQGDSGNTIYFGEGSWLTVV.

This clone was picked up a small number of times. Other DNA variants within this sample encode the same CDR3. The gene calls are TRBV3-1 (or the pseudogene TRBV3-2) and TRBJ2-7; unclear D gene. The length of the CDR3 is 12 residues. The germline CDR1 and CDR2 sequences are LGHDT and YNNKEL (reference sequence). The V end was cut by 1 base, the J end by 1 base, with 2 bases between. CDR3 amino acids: CASSQASYEQYF. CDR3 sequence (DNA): TGTGCCAGCAGCCAAGCTTCCTACGAGCAGTACTTC.

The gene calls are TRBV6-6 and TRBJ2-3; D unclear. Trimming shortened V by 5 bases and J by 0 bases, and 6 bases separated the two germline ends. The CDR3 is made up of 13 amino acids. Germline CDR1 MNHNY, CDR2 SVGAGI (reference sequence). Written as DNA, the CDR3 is TGTGCCAGCAGTGTCCTGAGCACAGATACGCAGTATTTT. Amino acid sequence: CASSVLSTDTQYF.